Below, 25 T cell receptor beta chains from the same sample are listed, as sequenced in a study of blood T cells in healthy people across ages. A second PCR, run for about 7 to 11 cycles, used a sample-barcoded 5' primer plus a J-beta primer mix. One entry per CDR3 protein, called by TCRdb with MiXCR from the 5' RACE reads. The data contain a few hundred thousand distinct CDR3 sequences, about 52% of them singletons. The source material was blood. These receptors all come from a man between 60 and 75 years old in good health.

With regard to this clonotype: The junction differs from germline at one of its ends, possibly a read error. This CDR3 is CAIGESSGGGGYEQYF. CDR3 nucleotides: TGTGCCATCGGTGAGTCCTCCGGGGGAGGTGGTTACGAGCAGTACTTC. The chain carries TRBV10-3 and TRBJ2-7; D perhaps matches TRBD2 (6 bases). The CDR3 has 16 amino acids. Per germline, CDR1 ENHRY and CDR2 SYGVKD.

As concerns this clonotype: At one boundary the junction diverges from the germline segment, which might be a read error. The gene calls are TRBV3-1 and TRBJ2-5; possibly TRBD1 for D (5 bases). In germline, CDR1 is LGHDT, CDR2 YNNKEL (reference sequence). The CDR3 length is 15 residues. CDR3 sequence reads: CASSQDSQGQETQYF. The CDR3 DNA reads as TGTGCCAGCAGTCAAGATTCGCAGGGTCAGGAGACCCAGTACTTC.

This clonotype turned up a few times. V and J are TRBV28 and TRBJ2-7; unclear D gene. Trimming took 2 bases from V and 2 from J, leaving 16 bases between them. Germline CDR1 and CDR2: MDHEN and SYDVKM. The CDR3 extends over 16 amino acids. The CDR3 is CASSLIRSKHTYEQYF. The CDR3 coding sequence is TGTGCCAGCAGTTTAATTCGATCCAAACACACCTACGAGCAGTACTTC.

Details on this clonotype: The junction departs from the called germline gene at one end, perhaps through a read error. This chain links TRBV7-9 with TRBJ1-2, with TRBD1 as a possible D gene (6 bases). The CDR3 spans 15 residues. From germline, CDR1 is SEHNR and CDR2 FQNEAQ (reference sequence). The CDR3 sequence is CASSLVAGEGYGYTF. DNA of the CDR3: TGTGCCAGCAGTTTAGTTGCAGGGGAGGGCTATGGCTACACCTTC.

In its sample, this clonotype was seen a few times. This chain links TRBV28 with TRBJ1-6; D not certain. V lost 3 bases and J 7 bases, leaving 13 bases between the germline ends. This CDR3 region has 15 residues. Germline-derived CDR1 and CDR2 are MDHEN and SYDVKM. Here the CDR3 reads CASSFWASSNSPLHF. The CDR3 coding sequence is TGTGCCAGCAGTTTTTGGGCATCTTCAAATTCACCCCTCCACTTT.

This clonotype was observed a single time. J is TRBJ2-1 and V is TRBV4-3; TRBD2 might be the D (6 bases). Deletions cut 2 bases from V and 10 bases from J, with 15 bases between. The CDR3 sequence is 14 residues long. Germline CDR1 reads LGHNA; CDR2 reads YSLEER. The DNA of the CDR3 is TGCGCCAGCAGCCAACGACTAGATTCCGAAGAGCAGTTCTTC. Amino acids: CASSQRLDSEEQFF.

This clonotype was recorded a few times. The gene calls are TRBV7-8 and TRBJ1-2, with D perhaps TRBD1 (6 bases). V lost 0 bases to trimming and J lost 8 bases, with 16 bases between them. Looked up from germline, CDR1 is SGHVS and CDR2 is FQNEAQ. The CDR3 spans 15 residues. The CDR3 nucleotides read TGTGCCAGCAGCTTAGCGGGGCAGGGGTACGGCGGCTACACCTTC. It is translated as CASSLAGQGYGGYTF.

The sample holds a few counts of this clonotype. V usage is TRBV7-2 and J usage is TRBJ1-5; D may be TRBD1 (5 bases). Germline V gene sequence: CDR1 SGHTA, CDR2 FQGNSA. This CDR3 is 15 amino acids long. The ends were cut back, 1 base at V and 3 bases at J, with 10 bases in the middle. The CDR3 region has the DNA TGTGCCAGCAGCTTAGTTGGAGGGGTCAATCAGCCCCAGCATTTT. It specifies CASSLVGGVNQPQHF.

The chain's CDR3 is CASSGRREAFF. Here the CDR3 DNA reads TGTGCCAGCAGCGGACGGAGGGAAGCTTTCTTT. V is TRBV28 and J is TRBJ1-1; the D is unclear. This CDR3 is built from 11 residues. Trimming removed 6 bases from V and 8 bases from J, with 10 bases in between. Germline CDR1 MDHEN, CDR2 SYDVKM. The entire variable domain, with the rest obtained from reference TRBV28 and TRBJ1-1, is as follows: DVKVTQSSRYLVKRTGEKVFLECVQDMDHENMFWYRQDPGLGLRLIYFSYDVKMKEKGDIPEGYSVSREKKERFSLILESASTNQTSMYLCASSGRREAFFGQGTRLTVV.

The chain combines TRBV20-1 with TRBJ2-1; 7 bases agree with TRBD2. The J call is uncertain, as TRBJ2-7 better fits the DNA end. CDR1 is DFQATT and CDR2 is SNEGSKA in the germline V gene (reference sequence). The CDR3 loop spans 15 amino acids. CDR3 loop: CSASGGGSSYNEQYF. Here the CDR3 DNA reads TGCAGTGCTAGTGGGGGGGGGAGCTCCTACAATGAGCAGTACTTC.

The V and J genes are TRBV5-1 and TRBJ2-4; TRBD2 matches at 9 bases. The DNA matches TRBJ2-5 better at its end, which makes the J call doubtful. Germline V gene lookup returns CDR1 SGHRS and CDR2 YFSETQ. There are 16 residues in the CDR3. DNA of the CDR3: TGCGCCAGCAGCCCCGCGGGGGGGGCAGCTCAAGAGACCCAGTACTTC. Protein sequence: CASSPAGGAAQETQYF.

This chain connects TRBV4-1 to TRBJ2-7, with a weak D call TRBD1 (6 bases). The J call may be in error: the DNA end matches TRBJ2-5 better. This CDR3 has 14 residues. Per germline, CDR1 MGHRA and CDR2 YSYEKL. The CDR3: CASSQFRDTGTQYF. The CDR3 DNA reads TGCGCCAGCAGCCAGTTCCGGGACACGGGGACCCAGTACTTC.

The rearrangement joins TRBV20-1 to TRBJ2-7; D might be TRBD1 or TRBD2, each matching 5 bases. The CDR3 has 11 residues. Germline CDR1 and CDR2: DFQATT and SNEGSKA (reference sequence). V lost 6 bases and J 3 bases, leaving 9 bases between the germline ends. The CDR3 is CSAMGDYEQYF. The DNA for the CDR3 is TGCAGTGCCATGGGGGACTACGAGCAGTACTTC.

The V and J genes are TRBV11-2 and TRBJ2-5; D call uncertain. Germline V CDR1 and CDR2: SGHAT, FQNNGV. This CDR3 contains 13 residues. Trimming cost V 5 bases and J 1 base, with 8 bases left between them. The CDR3 nucleotides are TGTGCCAGCAGCATCCGGATCCAAGAGACCCAGTACTTC. It encodes CASSIRIQETQYF.

The chain recombines TRBV2 with TRBJ2-7; 11 bases map to TRBD2. The CDR3 contains 13 residues. The V and J ends lost 8 bases and 3 bases, in that order; junction bases with no gene match: 3. Germline CDR1 reads SNHLY; CDR2 reads FYNNEI. CDR3 region: CASGTSGIYEQYF. The CDR3 nucleotides read TGTGCCAGCGGGACTAGCGGTATCTACGAGCAGTACTTC.

The rearrangement joins TRBV7-2 to TRBJ2-1; D might be TRBD2 (5 bases). Trimming took off 5 bases at V and 3 bases at J, with 14 bases between the two ends. This CDR3 comprises 15 residues. Looked up from germline, CDR1 is SGHTA and CDR2 is FQGNSA. The CDR3 DNA is TGTGCCAGCAGCCCCGTCGCCACTAGCTACAATGAGCAGTTCTTC. It codes for CASSPVATSYNEQFF.

The chain is built from TRBV19 and TRBJ2-1; TRBD1 matches at 7 bases. CDR1 and CDR2 from the germline V gene are LNHDA and SQIVND (reference sequence). The trim removed 5 bases at V and 6 bases at J, leaving 4 bases unmatched. CDR3 length: 13 amino acids. CDR3 sequence (DNA): TGTGCCAGTAGTCCGACAGGGTCCAATGAGCAGTTCTTC. Its translation: CASSPTGSNEQFF.

Only a few counts were recorded for this clonotype. The J gene is TRBJ2-3, the V gene TRBV28; D is unresolved. Germline lookup yields CDR1 MDHEN and CDR2 SYDVKM. The CDR3 is 16 residues long. The V gene lost 5 bases and the J gene lost 1 base, with 16 bases spanning the gap. The CDR3 nucleotides are TGTGCCAGCAGTCACCGTAACCCTAGGGGCACAGATACGCAGTATTTT. It encodes CASSHRNPRGTDTQYF.

The chain carries TRBV29-1 and TRBJ1-2; D call uncertain. The CDR3 is made up of 9 amino acids. V lost 3 bases to trimming and J lost 10 bases, with 6 bases between them. Germline CDR1 and CDR2: SQVTM and ANQGSEA. The DNA for the CDR3 is TGCAGCGTTGAGGACGACTACACCTTC. Translating it yields CSVEDDYTF.

In DNA form, the CDR3 reads TGTGCCAGCAGCCCCAGGACTAGCCCAGATACGCAGTATTTT. Protein product: CASSPRTSPDTQYF. The chain carries TRBV7-6 and TRBJ2-3; 8 nucleotides line up with TRBD2. Germline V lookup: CDR1 SGHVS, CDR2 FNYEAQ. The CDR3 contains 14 residues. The J segment lost 4 bases and the V segment lost 5 bases, leaving 5 bases of the junction unmatched.

J is TRBJ2-7 and V is TRBV20-1; 8 bases are a match to TRBD2. The V gene's germline CDR1 is DFQATT and CDR2 SNEGSKA (reference sequence). The CDR3 extends over 13 amino acids. CDR3: CSPLGSGAYEQYF. Written as DNA, the CDR3 is TGCAGCCCCCTCGGTAGCGGGGCCTACGAGCAGTACTTC.

This clonotype came up once. This chain uses TRBV5-1 with TRBJ1-6, with a weak D call TRBD1 (6 bases). The length of the CDR3 is 15 residues. V gave up 4 bases and J gave up 3 bases, with 11 bases separating them. CDR1 SGHRS and CDR2 YFSETQ come from the germline V gene. CDR3 amino acids: CASSPGQIYNSPLHF. The CDR3 nucleotides are TGCGCCAGCAGCCCTGGACAGATCTATAATTCACCCCTCCACTTT.

The rearrangement uses TRBV5-1 and TRBJ1-4, with D tentatively TRBD1 (5 bases). This CDR3 has 12 amino acids. V was clipped by 7 bases and J by 8 bases, with 12 bases between them. CDR1 and CDR2 from the germline V gene are SGHRS and YFSETQ. The DNA for the CDR3 is TGCGCCAGCTCCAGGGAGGGGGAAAAACTGTTTTTT. It translates to CASSREGEKLFF.

This clonotype was observed at least ten times. The V and J genes are TRBV30 and TRBJ2-7; TRBD1 aligns across 7 bases. V lost 4 bases to trimming and J lost 2 bases; unmatched junction nucleotides: 8. The CDR3 is 14 residues long. Germline lookup yields CDR1 GTSNPN and CDR2 SVGIG (reference sequence). The CDR3 loop reads CAWTLGTVTYEQYF. The CDR3 bases are TGTGCCTGGACTCTTGGGACAGTAACCTACGAGCAGTACTTC. Full variable domain (missing parts from reference TRBV30 and TRBJ2-7): SQTIHQWPATLVQPVGSPLSLECTVEGTSNPNLYWYRQAAGRGLQLLFYSVGIGQISSEVPQNLSASRPQDRQFILSSKKLLLSDSGFYLCAWTLGTVTYEQYFGPGTRLTVT.

This clonotype was seen ten or more times. The chain is built from TRBV7-9 and TRBJ2-3; D might be TRBD2 (5 bases). The V and J ends lost 4 bases and 0 bases respectively, with 8 bases between them. The germline gives CDR1 SEHNR, CDR2 FQNEAQ (reference sequence). This CDR3 spans 14 amino acids. Written as DNA, the CDR3 is TGTGCCAGCAGCTCTGAGGGAAGCACAGATACGCAGTATTTT. It yields the protein CASSSEGSTDTQYF.